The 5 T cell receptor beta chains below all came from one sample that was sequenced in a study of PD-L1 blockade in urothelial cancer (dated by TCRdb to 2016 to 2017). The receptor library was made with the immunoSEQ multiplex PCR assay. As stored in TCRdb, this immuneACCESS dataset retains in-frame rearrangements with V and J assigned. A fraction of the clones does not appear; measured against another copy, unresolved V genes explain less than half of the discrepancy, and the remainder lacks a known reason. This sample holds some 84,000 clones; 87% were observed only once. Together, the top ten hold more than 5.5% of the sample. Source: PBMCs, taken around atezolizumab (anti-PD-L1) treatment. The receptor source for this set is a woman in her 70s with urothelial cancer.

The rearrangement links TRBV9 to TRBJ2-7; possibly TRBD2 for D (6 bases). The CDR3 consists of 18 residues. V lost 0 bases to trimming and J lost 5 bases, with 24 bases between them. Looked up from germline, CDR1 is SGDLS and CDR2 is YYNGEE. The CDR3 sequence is CASSVGIDREPLSDEQYF. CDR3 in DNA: TGTGCCAGCAGCGTAGGGATCGACCGGGAGCCTCTCAGCGACGAGCAGTACTTC.

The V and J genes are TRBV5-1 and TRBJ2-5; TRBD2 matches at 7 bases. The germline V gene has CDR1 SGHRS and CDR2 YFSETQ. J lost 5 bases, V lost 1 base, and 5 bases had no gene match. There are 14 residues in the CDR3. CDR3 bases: TGCGCCAGCAGCTTGTCGGGGGGATACGAGACCCAGTACTTC. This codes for CASSLSGGYETQYF.

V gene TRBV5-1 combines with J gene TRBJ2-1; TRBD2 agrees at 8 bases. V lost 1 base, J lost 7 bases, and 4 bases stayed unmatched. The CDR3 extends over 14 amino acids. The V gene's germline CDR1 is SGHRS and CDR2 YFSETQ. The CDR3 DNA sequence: TGCGCCAGCAGCTTGCGGGGGGGCCAGAATGAGCAGTTCTTC. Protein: CASSLRGGQNEQFF.

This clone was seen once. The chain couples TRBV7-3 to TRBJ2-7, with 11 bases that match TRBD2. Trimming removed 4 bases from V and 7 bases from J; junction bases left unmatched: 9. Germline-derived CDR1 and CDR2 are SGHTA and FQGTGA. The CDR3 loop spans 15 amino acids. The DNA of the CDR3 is TGTGCCAGCAGCTCCACCGGACTAGCGGGCGGAGAGCAGTACTTC. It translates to CASSSTGLAGGEQYF.

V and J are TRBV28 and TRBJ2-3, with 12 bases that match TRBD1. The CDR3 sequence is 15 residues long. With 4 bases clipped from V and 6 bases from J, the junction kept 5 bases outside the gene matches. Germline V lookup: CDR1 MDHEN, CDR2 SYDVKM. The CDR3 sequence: CASSSRDRGPDTQYF. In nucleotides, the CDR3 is TGTGCCAGCAGTTCTCGGGACAGGGGGCCGGATACGCAGTATTTT.